These T cell receptor beta chains were read from a single sample in a study of control samples from healthy donors and cancer patients. Some clones are missing from TCRdb's copy, which holds only in-frame ones; the method was immunoSEQ multiplex PCR. The data show around 130,000 clones, with 85% to 95% seen just once and roughly 8.8% held by the top ten. The specimen sequenced was blood. The receptors shown here come from a man between 18 and 35 years old in good health. The CDR3 runs from the conserved cysteine through the conserved F or W. D genes are given only for firm matches. Where a row states a size, it is once, few, many or the class of an expanded clone; other rows omit it.

len: 13
v_gene: TRBV10-1
abundance: .
j_gene: TRBJ2-3
d_gene: .
CDR3aa: CASSRDAADTQYF
CDR3nt: TGCGCCAGCAGTAGGGACGCGGCAGATACGCAGTATTTT

len: 13
v_gene: TRBV6-1
abundance: .
j_gene: TRBJ1-2
d_gene: .
CDR3aa: CASSEEGFGGYTF
CDR3nt: TGTGCCAGCAGTGAAGAGGGGTTCGGAGGCTACACCTTC

len: 13
v_gene: TRBV2
abundance: few
j_gene: TRBJ2-7
d_gene: .
CDR3aa: CASSEARGGEQYF
CDR3nt: TGTGCCAGCAGTGAAGCGCGGGGAGGCGAGCAGTACTTC

len: 15
v_gene: TRBV7-9
abundance: .
j_gene: TRBJ1-1
d_gene: TRBD1
CDR3aa: CASSLGDRRNTEAFF
CDR3nt: TGTGCCAGCAGCTTGGGGGACAGGCGGAACACTGAAGCTTTCTTT

len: 16
v_gene: TRBV24-1
abundance: .
j_gene: TRBJ1-3
d_gene: TRBD1
CDR3aa: CATSVQTGPSGNTIYF
CDR3nt: TGTGCCACCAGTGTTCAGACAGGGCCCTCTGGAAACACCATATATTTT

len: 15
v_gene: TRBV5-1
abundance: .
j_gene: TRBJ1-1
d_gene: .
CDR3aa: CASRLQEGASTEAFF
CDR3nt: TGCGCCAGCAGGCTGCAGGAGGGCGCGTCCACTGAAGCTTTCTTT

len: 16
v_gene: TRBV15
abundance: .
j_gene: TRBJ1-4
d_gene: .
CDR3aa: CATSSHPQSINEKLFF
CDR3nt: TGTGCCACCAGCTCCCACCCCCAGAGTATTAATGAAAAACTGTTTTTT

len: 16
v_gene: TRBV19
abundance: .
j_gene: TRBJ1-5
d_gene: .
CDR3aa: CASSIAAILNNQPQHF
CDR3nt: TGTGCCAGTAGTATAGCAGCGATTTTGAACAATCAGCCCCAGCATTTT

len: 15
v_gene: TRBV5-1
abundance: .
j_gene: TRBJ1-1
d_gene: TRBD1
CDR3aa: CASSLATGVAPEAFF
CDR3nt: TGCGCCAGCAGCTTGGCGACAGGGGTCGCCCCTGAAGCTTTCTTT

len: 12
v_gene: TRBV28
abundance: .
j_gene: TRBJ1-2
d_gene: .
CDR3aa: CASSLGATGYTF
CDR3nt: TGTGCCAGCAGTCTAGGGGCGACTGGCTACACCTTC

len: 14
v_gene: TRBV7-9
abundance: .
j_gene: TRBJ1-5
d_gene: TRBD1
CDR3aa: CASSRGQGDQPQHF
CDR3nt: TGTGCCAGCAGTCGAGGACAGGGGGATCAGCCCCAGCATTTT

len: 15
v_gene: TRBV5-1
abundance: .
j_gene: TRBJ2-1
d_gene: .
CDR3aa: CASSPRGTSIDEQFF
CDR3nt: TGCGCCAGCAGCCCCCGCGGGACGTCAATCGATGAGCAGTTCTTC

len: 16
v_gene: TRBV19
abundance: .
j_gene: TRBJ2-2
d_gene: TRBD1
CDR3aa: CASSSLRTGWVGELFF
CDR3nt: TGTGCCAGTAGTAGCCTCCGGACAGGGTGGGTTGGGGAGCTGTTTTTT

len: 13
v_gene: TRBV6-2/TRBV6-3
abundance: .
j_gene: TRBJ1-1
d_gene: TRBD1
CDR3aa: CASSRTGGTEAFF
CDR3nt: TGTGCCAGCAGTCGAACAGGGGGCACTGAAGCTTTCTTT

len: 15
v_gene: TRBV5-1
abundance: .
j_gene: TRBJ1-2
d_gene: .
CDR3aa: CASSLSRQADRGYTF
CDR3nt: TGCGCCAGCAGCTTGTCCCGACAGGCTGACCGTGGCTACACCTTC